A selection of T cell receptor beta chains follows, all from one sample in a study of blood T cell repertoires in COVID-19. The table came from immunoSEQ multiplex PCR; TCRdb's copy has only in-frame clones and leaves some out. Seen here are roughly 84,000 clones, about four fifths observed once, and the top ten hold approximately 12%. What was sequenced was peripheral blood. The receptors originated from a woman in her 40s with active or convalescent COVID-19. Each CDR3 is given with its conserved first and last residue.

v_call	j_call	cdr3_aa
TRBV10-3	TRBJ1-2	CAISESDSYGYTF
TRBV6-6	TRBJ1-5	CASSYGGNQPQHF
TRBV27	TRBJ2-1	CASSLRGTSSYNEQFF
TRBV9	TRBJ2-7	CASSVGYDYEQYF
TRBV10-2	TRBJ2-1	CASSDEASGMDEQFF
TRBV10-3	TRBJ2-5	CAISEGPQGMPQETQYF
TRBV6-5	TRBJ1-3	CASSPGYSWNTIYF
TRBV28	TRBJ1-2	CASSGQGASGYTF
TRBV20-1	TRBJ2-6	CSASRQVSGANVLTF
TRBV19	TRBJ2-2	CASRESGYTGELFF
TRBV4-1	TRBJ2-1	CASSQLDILSYNEQFF
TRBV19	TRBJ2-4	CASRAVVGGDIQYF
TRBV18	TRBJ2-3	CASSPLSGSGTDTQYF
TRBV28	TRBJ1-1	CASSTNRETFF
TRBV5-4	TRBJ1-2	CASSPREKNYGYTF
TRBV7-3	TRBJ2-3	CASSPSPGQQAGDTQYF
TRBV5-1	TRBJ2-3	CASSIQGAADTQYF
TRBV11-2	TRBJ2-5	CASSLSGTGRTQYF
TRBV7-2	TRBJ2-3	CASSPKGTGGTDTQYF
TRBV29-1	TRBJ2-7	CSARTSGASYEQYF
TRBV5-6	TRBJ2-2	CASSPGVGTGELFF
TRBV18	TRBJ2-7	CASSPPSYEQYF
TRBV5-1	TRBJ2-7	CASSPRLTSAGGDYEQYF